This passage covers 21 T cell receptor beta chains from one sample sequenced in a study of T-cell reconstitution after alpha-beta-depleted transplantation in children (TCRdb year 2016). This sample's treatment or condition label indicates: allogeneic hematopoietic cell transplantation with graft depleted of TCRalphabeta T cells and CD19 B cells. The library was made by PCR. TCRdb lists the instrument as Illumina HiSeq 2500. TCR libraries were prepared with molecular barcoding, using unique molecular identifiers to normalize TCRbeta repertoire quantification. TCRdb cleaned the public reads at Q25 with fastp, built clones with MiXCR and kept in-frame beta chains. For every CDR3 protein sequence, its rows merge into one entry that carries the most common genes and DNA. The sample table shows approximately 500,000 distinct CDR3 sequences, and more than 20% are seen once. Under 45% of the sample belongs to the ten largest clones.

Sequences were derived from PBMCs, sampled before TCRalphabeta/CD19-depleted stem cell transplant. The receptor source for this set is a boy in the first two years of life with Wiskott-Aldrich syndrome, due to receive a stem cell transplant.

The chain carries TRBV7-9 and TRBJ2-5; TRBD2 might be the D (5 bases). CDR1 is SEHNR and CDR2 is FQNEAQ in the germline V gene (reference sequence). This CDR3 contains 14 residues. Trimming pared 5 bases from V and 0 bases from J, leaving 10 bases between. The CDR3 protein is CASSHGIYQETQYF. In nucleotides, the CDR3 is TGTGCCAGCAGCCACGGGATCTACCAAGAGACCCAGTACTTC. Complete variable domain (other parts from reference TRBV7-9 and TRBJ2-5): DTGVSQNPRHKITKRGQNVTFRCDPISEHNRLYWYRQTLGQGPEFLTYFQNEAQLEKSRLLSDRFSAERPKGSFSTLEIQRTEQGDSAMYLCASSHGIYQETQYFGPGTRLLVL.

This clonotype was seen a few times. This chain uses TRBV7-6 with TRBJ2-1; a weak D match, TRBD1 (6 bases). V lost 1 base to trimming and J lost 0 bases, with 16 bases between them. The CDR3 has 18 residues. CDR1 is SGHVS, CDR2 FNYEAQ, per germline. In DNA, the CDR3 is TGTGCCAGCAGCTTAGAGGACCGGACAGCCAGCTCCTACAATGAGCAGTTCTTC. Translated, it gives CASSLEDRTASSYNEQFF.

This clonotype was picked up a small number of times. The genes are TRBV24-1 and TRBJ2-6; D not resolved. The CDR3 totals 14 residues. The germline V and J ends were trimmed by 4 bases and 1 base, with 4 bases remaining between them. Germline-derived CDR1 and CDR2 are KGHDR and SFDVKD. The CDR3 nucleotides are TGTGCCACCAGTGAGGCATCTGGGGCCAACGTCCTGACTTTC. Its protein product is CATSEASGANVLTF.

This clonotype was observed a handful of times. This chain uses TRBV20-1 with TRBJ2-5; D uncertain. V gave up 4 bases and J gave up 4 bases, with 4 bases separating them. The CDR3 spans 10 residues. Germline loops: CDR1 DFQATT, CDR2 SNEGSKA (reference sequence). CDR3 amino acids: CSAIGETQYF. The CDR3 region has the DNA TGCAGTGCTATAGGAGAGACCCAGTACTTC.

The CDR3 coding sequence is TGCAGTGCTAGAGCCCCGGGACAGTACAATTCACCCCTCCACTTT. It translates to CSARAPGQYNSPLHF. The chain employs TRBV20-1 and TRBJ1-6, with 7 bases that match TRBD1. Germline assignment: CDR1 DFQATT and CDR2 SNEGSKA (reference sequence). This CDR3 spans 15 amino acids. The V segment lost 1 base and the J segment 7 bases; nucleotides outside the gene matches: 7.

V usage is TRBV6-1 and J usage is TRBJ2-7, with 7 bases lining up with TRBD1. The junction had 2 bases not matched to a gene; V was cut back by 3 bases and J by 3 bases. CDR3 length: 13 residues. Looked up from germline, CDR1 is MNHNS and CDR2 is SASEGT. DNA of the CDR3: TGTGCCAGCAGTGACCGGGACAGCTACGAGCAGTACTTC. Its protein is CASSDRDSYEQYF.

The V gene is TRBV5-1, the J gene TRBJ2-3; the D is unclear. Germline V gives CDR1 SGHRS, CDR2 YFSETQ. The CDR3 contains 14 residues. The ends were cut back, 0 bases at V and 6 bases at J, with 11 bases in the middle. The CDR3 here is CASSLGGSSDTQYF. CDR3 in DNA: TGCGCCAGCAGCTTGGGGGGTTCGTCGGATACGCAGTATTTT.

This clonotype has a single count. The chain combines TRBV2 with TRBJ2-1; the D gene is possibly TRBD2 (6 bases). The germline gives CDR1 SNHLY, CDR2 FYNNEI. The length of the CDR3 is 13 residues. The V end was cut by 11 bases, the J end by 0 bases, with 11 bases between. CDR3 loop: CACGDPSYNEQFF. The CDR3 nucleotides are TGTGCCTGCGGGGACCCCTCCTACAATGAGCAGTTCTTC.

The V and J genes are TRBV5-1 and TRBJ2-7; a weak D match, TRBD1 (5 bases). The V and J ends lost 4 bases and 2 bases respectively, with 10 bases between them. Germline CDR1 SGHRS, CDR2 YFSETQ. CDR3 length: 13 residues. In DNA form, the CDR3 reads TGCGCCAGCAGCGTCGACAGTACCTACGAGCAGTACTTC. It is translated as CASSVDSTYEQYF.

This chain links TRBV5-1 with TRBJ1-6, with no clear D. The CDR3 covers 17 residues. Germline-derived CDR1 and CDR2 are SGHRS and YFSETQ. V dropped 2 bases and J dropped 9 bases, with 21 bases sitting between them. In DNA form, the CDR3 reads TGCGCCAGCAGCTTTGGGAAAAACGGAAACCAAGGTTCACCCCTCCACTTT. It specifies CASSFGKNGNQGSPLHF.

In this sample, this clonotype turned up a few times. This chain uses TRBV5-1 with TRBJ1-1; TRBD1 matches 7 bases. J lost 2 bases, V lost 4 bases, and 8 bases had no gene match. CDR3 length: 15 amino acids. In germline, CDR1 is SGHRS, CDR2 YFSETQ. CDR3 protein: CASSPTGTANTEAFF. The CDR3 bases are TGCGCCAGCAGCCCAACCGGGACAGCAAACACTGAAGCTTTCTTT.

CDR3 nucleotides: TGTGCCAGCAGCTTGGGACCGGAGGGAGGAAACACCATATATTTT. Protein sequence: CASSLGPEGGNTIYF. V is TRBV5-6 and J is TRBJ1-3, with D hard to call. From germline, CDR1 is SGHDT and CDR2 YYEEEE. Deletions cut 0 bases from V and 4 bases from J, with 11 bases between. The CDR3 sequence is 15 residues long.

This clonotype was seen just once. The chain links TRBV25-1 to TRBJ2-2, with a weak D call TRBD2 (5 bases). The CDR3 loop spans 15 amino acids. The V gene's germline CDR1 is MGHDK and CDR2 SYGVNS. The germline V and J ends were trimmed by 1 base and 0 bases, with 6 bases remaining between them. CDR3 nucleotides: TGTGCCAGCAGTGAATTGGGAGCGAACACCGGGGAGCTGTTTTTT. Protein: CASSELGANTGELFF.

The CDR3 DNA reads TGCGCCAGCAGCGGGAGGACAGGGGGCCGGAACACTGAAGCTTTCTTT. Its translation: CASSGRTGGRNTEAFF. The chain couples TRBV5-1 to TRBJ1-1; 11 bases fit TRBD1. The V segment lost 4 bases and the J segment 1 base; nucleotides outside the gene matches: 6. Germline lookup yields CDR1 SGHRS and CDR2 YFSETQ. The CDR3 spans 16 residues.

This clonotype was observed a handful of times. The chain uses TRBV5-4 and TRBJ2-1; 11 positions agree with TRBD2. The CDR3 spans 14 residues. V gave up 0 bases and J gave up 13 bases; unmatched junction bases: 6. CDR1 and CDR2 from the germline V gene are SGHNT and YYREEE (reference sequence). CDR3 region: CASSLGQLAGDQFF. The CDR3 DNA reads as TGTGCCAGCAGCTTGGGGCAACTAGCGGGAGACCAGTTCTTC.

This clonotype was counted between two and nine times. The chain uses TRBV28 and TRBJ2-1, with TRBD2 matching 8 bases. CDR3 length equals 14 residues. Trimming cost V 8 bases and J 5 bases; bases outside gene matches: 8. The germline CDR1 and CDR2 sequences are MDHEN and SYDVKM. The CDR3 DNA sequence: TGTGCCAGCGGCCTAAGCGGGAGACACAATGAGCAGTTCTTC. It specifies CASGLSGRHNEQFF.

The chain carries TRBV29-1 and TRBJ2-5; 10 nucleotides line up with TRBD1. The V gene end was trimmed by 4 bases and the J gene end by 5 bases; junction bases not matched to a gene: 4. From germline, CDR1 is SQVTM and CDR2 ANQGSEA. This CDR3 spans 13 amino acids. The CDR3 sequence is CSVGTGGLETQYF. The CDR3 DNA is TGCAGCGTTGGGACAGGGGGGCTGGAGACCCAGTACTTC. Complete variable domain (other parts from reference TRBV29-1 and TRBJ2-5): SAVISQKPSRDICQRGTSLTIQCQVDSQVTMMFWYRQQPGQSLTLIATANQGSEATYESGFVIDKFPISRPNLTFSTLTVSNMSPEDSSIYLCSVGTGGLETQYFGPGTRLLVL.

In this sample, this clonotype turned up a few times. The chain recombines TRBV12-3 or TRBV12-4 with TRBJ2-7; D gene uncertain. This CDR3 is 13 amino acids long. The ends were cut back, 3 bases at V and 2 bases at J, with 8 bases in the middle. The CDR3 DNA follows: TGTGCCAGCAGTTTTCTTACCCCCTACGAGCAGTACTTC. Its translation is CASSFLTPYEQYF.

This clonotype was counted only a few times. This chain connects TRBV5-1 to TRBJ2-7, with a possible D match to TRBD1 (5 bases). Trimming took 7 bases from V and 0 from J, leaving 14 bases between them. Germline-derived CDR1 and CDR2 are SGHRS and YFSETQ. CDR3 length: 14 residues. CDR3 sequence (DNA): TGCGCCAGCCGGATACAGGAGAGCTCCTACGAGCAGTACTTC. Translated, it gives CASRIQESSYEQYF. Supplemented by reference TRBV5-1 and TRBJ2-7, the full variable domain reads KAGVTQTPRYLIKTRGQQVTLSCSPISGHRSVSWYQQTPGQGLQFLFEYFSETQRNKGNFPGRFSGRQFSNSRSEMNVSTLELGDSALYLCASRIQESSYEQYFGPGTRLTVT.

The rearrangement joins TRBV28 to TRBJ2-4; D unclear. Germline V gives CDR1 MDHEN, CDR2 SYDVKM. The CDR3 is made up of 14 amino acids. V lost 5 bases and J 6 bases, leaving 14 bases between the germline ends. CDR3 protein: CASSRNRGPNIQYF. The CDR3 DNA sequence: TGTGCCAGCAGTAGAAACAGAGGCCCAAACATTCAGTACTTC.

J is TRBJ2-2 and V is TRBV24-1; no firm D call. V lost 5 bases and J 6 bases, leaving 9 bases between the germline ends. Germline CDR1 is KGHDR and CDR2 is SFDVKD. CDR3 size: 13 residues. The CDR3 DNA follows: TGTGCCACCAGTGGCAGAATCGCCGGGGAGCTGTTTTTT. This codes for CATSGRIAGELFF.